The 29 T cell receptor beta chains below were found in one sample sequenced in a study of blood T cell repertoires in COVID-19. The method was immunoSEQ multiplex PCR; TCRdb's version includes in-frame clones alone and lacks a portion of them. The profile shows 200,000 to 250,000 clones, 92% of them singletons. The sequenced sample was peripheral blood. The receptors originated from a man under 40 with acute or convalescent COVID-19.

The gene calls are TRBV5-1 and TRBJ2-4; 7 bases fit TRBD1. The germline gives CDR1 SGHRS, CDR2 YFSETQ. Trimming cost V 4 bases and J 13 bases; bases outside gene matches: 8. The CDR3 has 12 residues. The CDR3 spells CASSARTGAQYF. The CDR3, as DNA: TGCGCCAGCAGCGCTCGCACAGGGGCCCAGTACTTC.

The chain carries TRBV3-1 (or the pseudogene TRBV3-2) and TRBJ1-1, with a tentative D call TRBD1 (5 bases). The CDR3 totals 16 residues. CDR1 is LGHDT, CDR2 YNNKEL, per germline (reference sequence). V was pared by 3 bases and J by 3 bases, with 17 bases between. CDR3 residues: CASSQSTGPLDTEAFF. In DNA form, the CDR3 reads TGTGCCAGCAGCCAGTCTACAGGCCCATTGGACACTGAAGCTTTCTTT.

This chain's CDR3 is CASRGATNNYGYTF. The CDR3 coding sequence is TGTGCCAGCAGGGGGGCCACGAATAACTATGGCTACACCTTC. The chain is built from TRBV6-5 and TRBJ1-2; D possibly corresponds to TRBD1 (6 bases). This CDR3 has 14 amino acids. Trimming pared 6 bases from V and 1 base from J, leaving 12 bases between. Germline CDR1 is MNHEY and CDR2 is SVGAGI.

V and J are TRBV14 and TRBJ2-7, with 8 bases identical to TRBD1. This CDR3 is 14 amino acids long. With 5 bases clipped from V and 4 bases from J, the junction kept 7 bases outside the gene matches. The germline gives CDR1 SGHDN, CDR2 FVKESK. The CDR3 spells CASSDRDRWYEQYF. In DNA form, the CDR3 reads TGTGCCAGCAGCGACCGGGACAGGTGGTACGAGCAGTACTTC.

The chain recombines TRBV28 with TRBJ1-2, with D perhaps TRBD1 (6 bases). This CDR3 is built from 15 residues. V dropped 6 bases and J dropped 7 bases, with 21 bases sitting between them. The V gene's germline CDR1 is MDHEN and CDR2 SYDVKM. DNA for the CDR3: TGTGCCAGCAGAGCTGGGACACCTCTGGAGCGTGGCTACACCTTC. Translating gives CASRAGTPLERGYTF.

The chain employs TRBV27 and TRBJ2-7; 9 bases map to TRBD1. V was clipped by 8 bases and J by 2 bases; unmatched bases: 10. Germline V gives CDR1 MNHEY, CDR2 SMNVEV (reference sequence). This CDR3 has 15 amino acids. The CDR3 protein is CASSRDRDPTYEQYF. The CDR3 DNA follows: TGTGCCAGCTCCCGGGACAGGGATCCAACCTACGAGCAGTACTTC.

The rearrangement joins TRBV6-5 to TRBJ1-6, with TRBD1 identical over 8 bases. The germline CDR1 and CDR2 sequences are MNHEY and SVGAGI. Trimming cost V 2 bases and J 9 bases; bases outside gene matches: 6. The CDR3 spans 15 residues. CDR3 in amino acids: CASSYQGASVSPLHF. DNA of the CDR3: TGTGCCAGCAGTTACCAGGGGGCGAGCGTTTCACCCCTCCACTTT.

V and J are TRBV2 and TRBJ2-1; TRBD1 aligns across 10 bases. The CDR3 runs 16 residues. From germline, CDR1 is SNHLY and CDR2 FYNNEI. The junction had 9 bases not matched to a gene; V was cut back by 10 bases and J by 0 bases. The CDR3, as DNA: TGTGCCACCAAAATGGGACAGGGGAGCTCCTACAATGAGCAGTTCTTC. The encoded protein is CATKMGQGSSYNEQFF.

The chain links TRBV10-2 to TRBJ1-5, with a possible D match to TRBD1 (5 bases). The CDR3 runs 15 residues. V was shortened by 2 bases and J by 6 bases, with 14 bases between the two germline ends. Germline CDR1 and CDR2: WSHSY and SAAADI. CDR3 nucleotides: TGCGCCAGCAGTGAGAAGAGGGGAGGGCTTCAGCCCCAGCATTTT. This encodes CASSEKRGGLQPQHF.

The rearrangement links TRBV6-5 to TRBJ1-5, with TRBD1 identical over 9 bases. Germline CDR1 is MNHEY and CDR2 is SVGAGI. The V gene end was trimmed by 7 bases and the J gene end by 1 base; junction bases not matched to a gene: 5. There are 15 residues in the CDR3. The chain's CDR3 is CASKPDRGSNQPQHF. For the CDR3, the DNA is TGTGCCAGCAAACCCGACAGGGGGAGCAATCAGCCCCAGCATTTT.

The chain carries TRBV2 and TRBJ1-5; TRBD1 is a possible D gene (5 bases). CDR3 length equals 15 residues. Germline CDR1 and CDR2: SNHLY and FYNNEI. Trimming cost V 3 bases and J 6 bases, with 15 bases left between them. The CDR3 DNA follows: TGTGCCAGCAGTGAGCAGGGTTCTTTCAGTCAGCCCCAGCATTTT. This gives the protein CASSEQGSFSQPQHF.

This chain connects TRBV7-9 to TRBJ2-7, with 11 bases matching TRBD1. CDR1 is SEHNR and CDR2 is FQNEAQ in the germline V gene (reference sequence). The CDR3 loop spans 14 amino acids. J lost 6 bases, V lost 4 bases, and 5 bases had no gene match. In nucleotides, the CDR3 is TGTGCCAGCAGCTGGGGACAGGGGGTCCTCGAGCAGTACTTC. This encodes CASSWGQGVLEQYF.

V usage is TRBV12-3 or TRBV12-4 and J usage is TRBJ1-2; a weak D match, TRBD1 (6 bases). The ends were cut back, 2 bases at V and 8 bases at J, with 12 bases in the middle. The CDR3 contains 13 residues. CDR3 protein: CASSLPGERGYTF. The CDR3 DNA sequence: TGTGCCAGCAGTTTACCAGGGGAACGGGGCTACACCTTC.

This chain connects TRBV9 to TRBJ2-6, with D hard to call. The CDR3 is 15 residues long. The germline gives CDR1 SGDLS, CDR2 YYNGEE. Trimming shortened V by 0 bases and J by 3 bases, and 7 bases separated the two germline ends. As DNA, the CDR3 is TGTGCCAGCAGCGTAGCGCTGCGTGGGGCCAACGTCCTGACTTTC. It is translated as CASSVALRGANVLTF.

This chain uses TRBV6-4 with TRBJ2-1; 10 nucleotides line up with TRBD2. V was pared by 2 bases and J by 7 bases, with 5 bases of the junction left unmatched. This CDR3 region has 15 residues. Germline CDR1 MRHNA, CDR2 SNTAGT. For the CDR3, the DNA is TGTGCCAGCAGTGACATACTAGCGGGGAGGAATGAGCAGTTCTTC. Translation: CASSDILAGRNEQFF.

CDR3 loop: CAWSRQVEAFF. CDR3 nucleotides: TGTGCCTGGAGTAGGCAGGTTGAAGCTTTCTTT. The rearrangement uses TRBV30 and TRBJ1-1; no clear D gene. The CDR3 contains 11 residues. Germline CDR1 GTSNPN, CDR2 SVGIG (reference sequence). The germline V and J ends were trimmed by 2 bases and 7 bases, with 8 bases remaining between them.

The rearrangement links TRBV19 to TRBJ1-1; D uncertain. V shed 3 bases and J shed 7 bases, with 15 bases lying between them. The germline V gene has CDR1 LNHDA and CDR2 SQIVND (reference sequence). The CDR3 has 14 amino acids. CDR3 in amino acids: CASSITGKTNEAFF. DNA for the CDR3: TGTGCCAGTAGTATTACGGGAAAGACTAATGAAGCTTTCTTT.

This clone was detected once. The chain is built from TRBV19 and TRBJ1-5, with 8 nucleotides matching TRBD1. The CDR3 loop spans 15 amino acids. Germline V lookup: CDR1 LNHDA, CDR2 SQIVND (reference sequence). V was clipped by 7 bases and J by 2 bases; unmatched bases: 7. DNA for the CDR3: TGTGCCAGTACCGTAGACAGGGGAGGCAATCAGCCCCAGCATTTT. It translates to CASTVDRGGNQPQHF.

The CDR3 bases are TGTGCCACCAGCGCCGGGACAGGGGGTCAGCCCCAGCATTTT. It encodes CATSAGTGGQPQHF. The chain combines TRBV15 with TRBJ1-5, with TRBD1 matching over 11 bases. The length of the CDR3 is 14 residues. Trimming removed 5 bases from V and 6 bases from J; junction bases left unmatched: 3. CDR1 is LNHNV and CDR2 is YYDKDF in the germline V gene (reference sequence).

This clone was observed a single time. The CDR3 loop is CASSGGRGSNQPQHF. For the CDR3, the DNA is TGTGCCAGCAGTGGAGGCAGGGGGTCGAATCAGCCCCAGCATTTT. The rearrangement links TRBV2 to TRBJ1-5; TRBD1 matches 7 bases. J gave up 4 bases and V 4 bases, and 7 bases lay outside the gene matches. CDR1 is SNHLY, CDR2 FYNNEI, per germline. This CDR3 has 15 residues.

The chain recombines TRBV5-1 with TRBJ2-7; possible D gene TRBD1, 5 bases. V was clipped by 4 bases and J by 7 bases, with 12 bases between them. Germline CDR1 reads SGHRS; CDR2 reads YFSETQ. This CDR3 contains 12 residues. DNA for the CDR3: TGCGCCAGCAGCCCGGCAGGGTGGGAGCAGTACTTC. Translated: CASSPAGWEQYF.

This clone was counted a single time. This sequence joins TRBV28 and TRBJ2-7; TRBD2 matches 9 bases. The CDR3 extends over 11 amino acids. Germline loops: CDR1 MDHEN, CDR2 SYDVKM. The V and J ends lost 9 bases and 6 bases, in that order; junction bases with no gene match: 3. For the CDR3, the DNA is TGTGCCAGTACGGGACTAGCCGAGCAGTACTTC. It yields the protein CASTGLAEQYF.

The CDR3 loop is CASSLRGTPTDTQYF. The CDR3 nucleotides read TGTGCCAGCAGTTTAAGAGGAACACCCACAGATACGCAGTATTTT. The chain employs TRBV28 and TRBJ2-3; D not resolved. CDR3 size: 15 residues. With 2 bases removed from V and 2 bases from J, the gap between germline ends came to 11 bases. Germline assignment: CDR1 MDHEN and CDR2 SYDVKM.

This clone was recorded only once. The J gene is TRBJ1-3, the V gene TRBV18, with a possible D match to TRBD1 (5 bases). V was shortened by 3 bases and J by 1 base, with 7 bases between the two germline ends. Germline V gene lookup returns CDR1 KGHSH and CDR2 LQKENI. This CDR3 comprises 14 residues. The CDR3 spells CASSPRVSGNTIYF. CDR3 nucleotide sequence: TGTGCCAGCTCACCCAGGGTGTCTGGAAACACCATATATTTT.

This sequence joins TRBV7-9 and TRBJ2-7; TRBD2 might be the D (5 bases). The CDR3 is made up of 13 amino acids. CDR1 and CDR2 from the germline V gene are SEHNR and FQNEAQ (reference sequence). The V and J ends lost 4 bases and 7 bases respectively, with 14 bases between them. CDR3: CASSSITSGEQYF. Here the CDR3 DNA reads TGTGCCAGCAGCTCCATTACGTCGGGGGAGCAGTACTTC.

V and J are TRBV12-3 or TRBV12-4 and TRBJ1-1; 7 bases map to TRBD1. The CDR3 has 13 amino acids. V lost 6 bases and J lost 11; bases outside the gene matches: 12. DNA of the CDR3: TGTGCCAGCAGGCCTGACAGGGACTGGGGGGCTTTCTTT. Translated: CASRPDRDWGAFF.

The chain recombines TRBV27 with TRBJ1-6, with a weak D call TRBD1 (6 bases). The CDR3 contains 14 residues. V was clipped by 5 bases and J by 7 bases, with 12 bases between them. The germline gives CDR1 MNHEY, CDR2 SMNVEV (reference sequence). DNA of the CDR3: TGTGCCAGCAGTACAGACAGGTTGAATTCACCCCTCCACTTT. It encodes CASSTDRLNSPLHF.

CDR3 amino acids: CASSPEGRGREQYF. In DNA form, the CDR3 reads TGTGCCAGTAGTCCCGAGGGTAGGGGGCGCGAGCAGTACTTC. This chain joins TRBV19 and TRBJ2-7; 7 bases match TRBD1. With V trimmed by 5 bases and J by 6 bases, 10 bases remained unmatched. The V gene's germline CDR1 is LNHDA and CDR2 SQIVND (reference sequence). The CDR3 loop spans 14 amino acids.

The chain joins TRBV7-9 to TRBJ1-1, with D possibly matching TRBD1 (5 bases). Germline CDR1 SEHNR, CDR2 FQNEAQ (reference sequence). This CDR3 region has 18 residues. Trimming stripped 9 bases from V and 0 bases from J, with 26 bases between. The CDR3 region is CASRLGRGPGPMNTEAFF. The DNA for the CDR3 is TGTGCCAGTCGCCTGGGTAGGGGCCCGGGCCCGATGAACACTGAAGCTTTCTTT. The full variable domain, in which reference TRBV7-9 and TRBJ1-1 provide the parts outside the CDR3, is DTGVSQNPRHKITKRGQNVTFRCDPISEHNRLYWYRQTLGQGPEFLTYFQNEAQLEKSRLLSDRFSAERPKGSFSTLEIQRTEQGDSAMYLCASRLGRGPGPMNTEAFFGQGTRLTVV.